This T cell receptor beta chain originates from a study of cytomegalovirus exposure and HLA in healthy donors. The V segment lost 4 bases and the J segment 3 bases; nucleotides outside the gene matches: 4. Germline V gene data show CDR1 as LGHNT and CDR2 as FRNRAP. CDR3 length equals 14 residues. In the PCR, 60 Vbeta and 13 Jbeta primers were used. TCRdb's table, derived via immunoSEQ multiplex PCR, lists solely in-frame clones and lacks some. The table has about 180,000 clones, roughly 75% seen once. With respect to this clone: What it binds is unknown.

Study observations and caveats: For TCR beta chains, V- and J-gene trimming was later linked to a missense DCLRE1C variant. In presence/absence analyses, roughly uniform sequencing depth across donors was assumed. Later analysis identified several of the most significant clusters that appeared linked to common viral pathogens. Later analysis found that TCR beta chains associated with HLA were more clonally expanded than other, equally common chains.

V usage is TRBV12-5 and J usage is TRBJ2-5, with 8 bases that match TRBD2. The receptor's source is a woman in her 30s in good health and CMV-seronegative. The specimen sequenced was PBMCs. This CDR3 is CASGSWTSKETQYF. For the CDR3, the DNA is TGTGCTAGTGGTTCTTGGACTAGCAAAGAGACCCAGTACTTC.